A single sample is the source of the 31 T cell receptor beta chains below, sequenced in a study of T-cell memory formation after mild COVID-19. TCRdb processed the 5' RACE reads anew with MiXCR; each CDR3 protein has one entry. The sample carries 300,000 to 350,000 distinct CDR3 sequences, 15% to 20% recorded once. Material for sequencing was PBMCs or a T cell subset sorted from them (not recorded which). The source is a man aged 18 to 35 who had mild COVID-19 (a few samples of this study predate the infection). Cell type and time point are not known.

This clonotype was seen more than once but under ten times. V gene TRBV5-5 combines with J gene TRBJ1-1; no definite D call. The V end lost 0 bases, the J end lost 4 bases, and 13 bases lay between the germline ends. Looked up from germline, CDR1 is SGHKS and CDR2 is YYEKEE (reference sequence). There are 15 residues in the CDR3. The CDR3 loop reads CASSLGASGSTEAFF. CDR3 DNA: TGTGCCAGCAGCTTGGGGGCGTCGGGGAGCACTGAAGCTTTCTTT.

The chain links TRBV5-1 to TRBJ1-1; D not certain. Germline loops: CDR1 SGHRS, CDR2 YFSETQ. CDR3 length: 13 residues. Trimming removed 3 bases from V and 0 bases from J, with 6 bases in between. The CDR3 DNA is TGCGCCAGCAGCTCCTTCATGAACACTGAAGCTTTCTTT. Its protein is CASSSFMNTEAFF.

The chain couples TRBV29-1 to TRBJ2-1; 14 bases line up with TRBD2. The junction had 2 bases not matched to a gene; V was cut back by 0 bases and J by 7 bases. From germline, CDR1 is SQVTM and CDR2 ANQGSEA. The CDR3 sequence is 15 residues long. In nucleotides, the CDR3 is TGCAGCGTTGAAGAGGGACTAGCGGGGGCAAATGAGCAGTTCTTC. It specifies CSVEEGLAGANEQFF.

This clonotype was detected a few times. This chain uses TRBV5-5 with TRBJ1-2, with 9 bases aligning to TRBD1. This CDR3 has 16 amino acids. CDR1 is SGHKS, CDR2 YYEKEE, per germline (reference sequence). The J segment lost 4 bases and the V segment lost 4 bases, leaving 11 bases of the junction unmatched. The CDR3 bases are TGTGCCAGCAGCCGCTCGACAGGGGGTCTTCGCTATGGCTACACCTTC. Its protein is CASSRSTGGLRYGYTF.

The chain links TRBV6-5 to TRBJ2-1; 7 bases are shared with TRBD1. In germline, CDR1 is MNHEY, CDR2 SVGAGI. V was pared by 7 bases and J by 5 bases, with 11 bases of the junction left unmatched. CDR3 size: 15 residues. The CDR3 protein is CASKRQGYQDNEQFF. Written as DNA, the CDR3 is TGTGCCAGCAAGAGACAGGGCTACCAGGACAATGAGCAGTTCTTC.

In this sample, this clonotype turned up a few times. The genes are TRBV15 and TRBJ1-3, with D hard to call. The length of the CDR3 is 14 residues. V lost 5 bases, J lost 2 bases, and 10 bases lay in between. CDR1 and CDR2 from the germline V gene are LNHNV and YYDKDF (reference sequence). CDR3 sequence (DNA): TGTGCCACCAGCTTAGGTGGGCCTGGAAACACCATATATTTT. Translated: CATSLGGPGNTIYF.

V usage is TRBV20-1 and J usage is TRBJ2-5, with 7 bases that match TRBD2. With V trimmed by 2 bases and J by 5 bases, 2 bases remained unmatched. Looked up from germline, CDR1 is DFQATT and CDR2 is SNEGSKA (reference sequence). The CDR3 totals 12 residues. As DNA, the CDR3 is TGCAGTGCTAGAAAACTAGCGGAGACCCAGTACTTC. This codes for CSARKLAETQYF.

This sequence joins TRBV5-1 and TRBJ1-2; 7 bases map to TRBD1. The CDR3 extends over 15 amino acids. CDR1 SGHRS and CDR2 YFSETQ come from the germline V gene. J was trimmed by 0 bases and V by 7 bases; bases with no gene match: 9. The DNA of the CDR3 is TGCGCCAGCGCCCTCAACAGGGGAGCTAACTATGGCTACACCTTC. Protein sequence: CASALNRGANYGYTF.

The chain joins TRBV19 to TRBJ1-1; TRBD1 matches at 10 bases. CDR3 length: 17 amino acids. V was pared by 1 base and J by 5 bases, with 10 bases of the junction left unmatched. Per germline, CDR1 LNHDA and CDR2 SQIVND (reference sequence). This chain's CDR3 is CASSIGQGALLGTEAFF. CDR3 in DNA: TGTGCCAGTAGTATAGGACAGGGGGCCCTCCTTGGAACTGAAGCTTTCTTT.

J is TRBJ2-4 and V is TRBV7-9; D uncertain. CDR1 is SEHNR, CDR2 FQNEAQ, per germline (reference sequence). There are 14 residues in the CDR3. Trimming removed 5 bases at V and 7 bases at J, with 15 bases between. CDR3 in DNA: TGTGCCAGCAGCATTTTCGGCACTGGGAACATTCAGTACTTC. Protein sequence: CASSIFGTGNIQYF.

This clonotype was detected only a few times. This sequence joins TRBV27 and TRBJ2-1; 9 positions match TRBD1. The CDR3 has 14 residues. Germline V gene data show CDR1 as MNHEY and CDR2 as SMNVEV (reference sequence). V shed 8 bases and J 9 bases; nucleotides not matched to a gene: 11. The DNA for the CDR3 is TGTGCCAGCTCCCCGGGACAGGGAAATCGTGAGCAGTTCTTC. Its translation: CASSPGQGNREQFF.

Only a few counts were recorded for this clonotype. The gene calls are TRBV11-1 and TRBJ2-2, with 7 bases aligning to TRBD1. In germline, CDR1 is SGHAT, CDR2 FQDESV (reference sequence). J lost 5 bases, V lost 5 bases, and 11 bases had no gene match. The CDR3 is 16 residues long. CDR3 DNA: TGTGCCAGCAGCCCTTCGACAGGGAAAGGTACCGGGGAGCTGTTTTTT. Protein: CASSPSTGKGTGELFF.

The CDR3 is CASSSQGVPGGTQYF. The CDR3 nucleotides read TGTGCCAGCAGTTCCCAGGGGGTGCCGGGGGGAACGCAGTATTTT. This chain links TRBV27 with TRBJ2-3; D may match TRBD1 or TRBD2 (7 bases each). The CDR3 is 15 amino acids. V gave up 4 bases and J gave up 9 bases, with 20 bases separating them. Germline V gives CDR1 MNHEY, CDR2 SMNVEV (reference sequence).

This sequence joins TRBV6-5 and TRBJ1-3; D is uncertain. Between the trimmed V and J ends, which lost 2 bases and 2 bases, there was a span of 10 bases. The CDR3 has 15 amino acids. The V gene's germline CDR1 is MNHEY and CDR2 SVGAGI. The CDR3 region is CASSYLPRAGNTIYF. For the CDR3, the DNA is TGTGCCAGCAGTTACCTCCCGCGGGCTGGAAACACCATATATTTT.

The gene calls are TRBV30 and TRBJ2-7; D remains unclear. The V end lost 0 bases, the J end lost 0 bases, and 6 bases lay between the germline ends. Germline assignment: CDR1 GTSNPN and CDR2 SVGIG (reference sequence). The CDR3 covers 13 residues. The chain's CDR3 is CAWSVQDSYEQYF. The CDR3 DNA reads TGTGCCTGGAGTGTCCAGGACTCCTACGAGCAGTACTTC.

The rearrangement links TRBV4-3 to TRBJ2-7; D gene uncertain. V was shortened by 1 base and J by 7 bases, with 8 bases between the two germline ends. The germline V gene encodes CDR1 LGHNA and CDR2 YSLEER. The CDR3 runs 12 residues. CDR3: CASSQGPGEQYF. The CDR3 region has the DNA TGCGCCAGCAGCCAAGGTCCCGGAGAGCAGTACTTC.

V gene TRBV10-3 combines with J gene TRBJ2-5; TRBD1 agrees at 9 bases. The CDR3 length is 15 residues. From germline, CDR1 is ENHRY and CDR2 SYGVKD. J was trimmed by 4 bases and V by 2 bases; bases with no gene match: 5. CDR3 protein: CAISEPDRGGETQYF. The DNA for the CDR3 is TGTGCCATCAGTGAGCCCGACAGGGGGGGAGAGACCCAGTACTTC.

This clonotype was counted between two and nine times. The chain joins TRBV4-1 to TRBJ2-1; D perhaps matches TRBD1 (6 bases). There are 14 residues in the CDR3. Per the germline V gene, CDR1 is MGHRA and CDR2 is YSYEKL. With 2 bases removed from V and 6 bases from J, the gap between germline ends came to 11 bases. CDR3 nucleotide sequence: TGCGCCAGCAGCCAACGGACAGATCCCAATGAGCAGTTCTTC. The encoded protein is CASSQRTDPNEQFF.

This chain joins TRBV4-1 and TRBJ2-2; possible D gene TRBD2, 5 bases. V shed 0 bases and J shed 5 bases, with 10 bases lying between them. Germline values: CDR1 MGHRA, CDR2 YSYEKL. The CDR3 has 15 amino acids. This CDR3 reads CASSQEEGTTGELFF. The CDR3 DNA reads as TGCGCCAGCAGCCAAGAAGAGGGCACAACCGGGGAGCTGTTTTTT.

This clonotype has more than one count but fewer than ten. The chain recombines TRBV29-1 with TRBJ2-2; TRBD1 aligns across 9 bases. CDR3 length equals 15 residues. Trimming cost V 1 base and J 3 bases; bases outside gene matches: 3. The germline V gene has CDR1 SQVTM and CDR2 ANQGSEA. For the CDR3, the DNA is TGCAGCGTTGAAGGGGGACAGGGAGACACCGGGGAGCTGTTTTTT. As protein: CSVEGGQGDTGELFF.

This chain's CDR3 is CASSSGTSGFPYEQYV. In DNA, the CDR3 is TGCGCCAGCAGCTCCGGGACTAGCGGCTTCCCCTACGAGCAGTACGTC. This chain links TRBV5-1 with TRBJ2-7, with 11 bases matching TRBD2. Germline CDR1 is SGHRS and CDR2 is YFSETQ. The CDR3 is 16 residues long. Trimming cost V 3 bases and J 2 bases; bases outside gene matches: 7.

This clonotype was observed many times. V gene TRBV12-3 or TRBV12-4 combines with J gene TRBJ2-3; the D is unclear. V lost 6 bases, J lost 5 bases, and 6 bases lay in between. The length of the CDR3 is 11 residues. The CDR3 region has the DNA TGTGCCAGCAGCTTGGGAGATACGCAGTATTTT. This codes for CASSLGDTQYF.

The table lists this clonotype with a few counts. The chain is built from TRBV11-2 and TRBJ2-5; TRBD1 might be the D (6 bases). CDR1 and CDR2 (germline): SGHAT, FQNNGV. The CDR3 runs to 12 residues. V was clipped by 11 bases and J by 7 bases, with 17 bases between them. CDR3 nucleotide sequence: TGTGCCGGGGGCGGCGAGGGTGGGACCCAGTACTTC. Its protein is CAGGGEGGTQYF.

This clonotype was found a few times. This sequence joins TRBV7-3 and TRBJ1-5, with 7 bases aligning to TRBD1. The CDR3 is made up of 14 amino acids. The J segment lost 6 bases and the V segment lost 6 bases, leaving 8 bases of the junction unmatched. CDR1 SGHTA and CDR2 FQGTGA come from the germline V gene. CDR3 sequence (DNA): TGTGCCAGCAGGCATCAACAGGGGACTCAGCCCCAGCATTTT. Translating gives CASRHQQGTQPQHF.

This clonotype was recorded many times. One junction end disagrees with the germline gene, perhaps due to a read error. The chain employs TRBV5-6 and TRBJ2-2; a possible D gene is TRBD1 (5 bases). The CDR3 has 14 residues. CDR1 is SGHDT, CDR2 YYEEEE, per germline. CDR3 coding DNA: TGCGCCAGCAGCTTGGGGCCGAACACCGGGGAGCTGTTTTTT. Its protein is CASSLGPNTGELFF.

Only a few counts were recorded for this clonotype. The chain joins TRBV29-1 to TRBJ2-1, with 9 positions matching TRBD2. J gave up 8 bases and V 4 bases, and 9 bases lay outside the gene matches. The CDR3 has 14 amino acids. CDR1 SQVTM and CDR2 ANQGSEA come from the germline V gene. CDR3 region: CSVVWRGGSDEQFF. The CDR3 nucleotides read TGCAGCGTTGTGTGGCGGGGGGGTTCGGATGAGCAGTTCTTC.

This chain links TRBV11-2 with TRBJ2-7, with TRBD1 matching over 9 bases. Looked up from germline, CDR1 is SGHAT and CDR2 is FQNNGV. The CDR3 consists of 15 residues. V shed 5 bases, J shed 2 bases, and the junction held 7 bases outside the gene matches. CDR3 loop: CASSPHRGPTYEQYF. The CDR3 DNA reads as TGTGCCAGCAGCCCGCACAGGGGGCCTACCTACGAGCAGTACTTC.

This clonotype appeared a few times. The rearrangement joins TRBV20-1 to TRBJ2-5, with 10 bases identical to TRBD2. CDR3 length: 15 amino acids. Germline V gives CDR1 DFQATT, CDR2 SNEGSKA (reference sequence). The CDR3 nucleotides read TGCGGCACGGCGACCAGCGGGGGGGCCTGGGAGACCCAGTACTTC. Its translation: CGTATSGGAWETQYF.

The chain links TRBV12-3 or TRBV12-4 to TRBJ1-5, with D perhaps TRBD1 (6 bases). The CDR3 consists of 14 residues. V lost 5 bases to trimming and J lost 7 bases, with 15 bases between them. CDR3 in amino acids: CASSRTALGQPQHF. CDR3 coding DNA: TGTGCCAGCAGTAGGACAGCCCTGGGCCAGCCCCAGCATTTT.

The table lists this clonotype with a few counts. V usage is TRBV6-2 or TRBV6-3 and J usage is TRBJ2-7; TRBD1 matches 7 bases. In germline, CDR1 is MNHEY, CDR2 SVGEGT. V gave up 10 bases and J gave up 6 bases; unmatched junction bases: 9. The CDR3 runs 12 residues. CDR3 region: CATQEAGGEQYV. The CDR3 bases are TGTGCCACCCAGGAGGCAGGGGGCGAGCAGTACGTC.

Only a few counts were recorded for this clonotype. The J gene is TRBJ1-2, the V gene TRBV3-2; the DNA was not used to check the table's D call, TRBD1. TRBV3-2 is a recognized pseudogene. CDR3 size: 15 residues. The CDR3 DNA is TGTGCCAGCAGCCAAGAACAGGTTGGAGGATATGGCTACACCTTC. Its translation is CASSQEQVGGYGYTF.